Following are 20 T cell receptor beta chains from one sample sequenced in a study of cytomegalovirus exposure and HLA in healthy donors. Use of 60 Vbeta and 13 Jbeta primers characterized the PCR. Repertoires were generated with immunoSEQ multiplex PCR, while TCRdb's copy carries only in-frame clones and drops some. The table lists around 130,000 clones, about 77% of them singletons. What was sequenced was PBMCs. These receptors all come from a man aged 50 to 59 in good health and CMV-seronegative.

As for this clone: The junction differs from germline at one of its ends, possibly a read error. The chain is built from TRBV5-1 and TRBJ2-5; 7 bases align to TRBD1. Germline-derived CDR1 and CDR2 are SGHRS and YFSETQ. This CDR3 spans 14 amino acids. In DNA form, the CDR3 reads TGCGCCAGCAGCTTACAGGGGAGTCAAGTGACCCAGTACTTC. Encoded protein: CASSLQGSQVTQYF.

V usage is TRBV6-1 and J usage is TRBJ2-6; the D is unclear. CDR3 length equals 18 residues. V lost 1 base, J lost 0 bases, and 13 bases lay in between. CDR1 and CDR2 (germline): MNHNS, SASEGT. The CDR3: CASSEVEVGFSGANVLTF. Written as DNA, the CDR3 is TGTGCCAGCAGTGAAGTCGAGGTCGGTTTCTCTGGGGCCAACGTCCTGACTTTC.

This chain uses TRBV6-5 with TRBJ2-7; D may be TRBD1 (5 bases). V lost 0 bases, J lost 9 bases, and 12 bases lay in between. CDR3 length: 13 residues. From germline, CDR1 is MNHEY and CDR2 SVGAGI. For the CDR3, the DNA is TGTGCCAGCAGTTACTCCTGGCAGGGATGGCAGTACTTC. It encodes CASSYSWQGWQYF.

V and J are TRBV6-1 and TRBJ2-7; no reliable D call. Deletions cut 4 bases from V and 2 bases from J, with 12 bases between. The CDR3 is 14 residues long. Germline V CDR1 and CDR2: MNHNS, SASEGT. The CDR3 sequence is CASSVDTLPYEQYF. DNA for the CDR3: TGTGCCAGCAGTGTAGACACACTCCCCTACGAGCAGTACTTC.

This clone was found a few times. V is TRBV4-3 and J is TRBJ2-1, with D possibly matching TRBD1 (5 bases). The CDR3 totals 17 residues. Deletions cut 0 bases from V and 0 bases from J, with 12 bases between. Germline V lookup: CDR1 LGHNA, CDR2 YSLEER. Written as DNA, the CDR3 is TGCGCCAGCAGCCAAGATCAAGAGACAGTCTCCTACAATGAGCAGTTCTTC. Translated: CASSQDQETVSYNEQFF.

The genes are TRBV4-1 and TRBJ1-3; 8 nucleotides match TRBD1. The V and J ends lost 4 bases and 3 bases, in that order; junction bases with no gene match: 11. Germline CDR1 MGHRA, CDR2 YSYEKL. The CDR3 runs to 17 residues. The CDR3 loop reads CASSPSQRQGRGNTIYF. The CDR3 nucleotides are TGCGCCAGCAGCCCTTCTCAGAGACAGGGGCGTGGAAACACCATATATTTT.

J is TRBJ2-7 and V is TRBV28; a possible D gene is TRBD2 (6 bases). The CDR3 has 15 residues. Germline CDR1 reads MDHEN; CDR2 reads SYDVKM. V lost 5 bases and J 3 bases, leaving 17 bases between the germline ends. The CDR3 sequence is CASSPGGQSYYEQYF. The DNA for the CDR3 is TGTGCCAGCAGTCCCGGAGGGCAGTCGTACTACGAGCAGTACTTC.

The V and J genes are TRBV2 and TRBJ2-1, with 8 bases aligning to TRBD2. Germline loops: CDR1 SNHLY, CDR2 FYNNEI. The CDR3 loop spans 16 amino acids. V gave up 4 bases and J gave up 5 bases; unmatched junction bases: 10. CDR3: CASSGSSGTRHNEQFF. The DNA of the CDR3 is TGTGCCAGCAGTGGAAGTAGCGGGACTAGGCACAATGAGCAGTTCTTC.

The genes are TRBV28 and TRBJ1-2; tentatively, D is TRBD1 (5 bases). V was pared by 6 bases and J by 8 bases, with 22 bases between. This CDR3 region has 15 residues. CDR1 is MDHEN and CDR2 is SYDVKM in the germline V gene. CDR3 in DNA: TGTGCCAGCAGCCCGGATAGCCGGGGACTTCAGGGCTACACCTTC. Protein sequence: CASSPDSRGLQGYTF.

This clone has only a few counts. The CDR3 DNA reads as TGTGCCAGCAGTTTTAGCCTGTTGGCGGGTAGCGGGAGCTCGACGAACACCGGGGAGCTGTTTTTT. Encoded protein: CASSFSLLAGSGSSTNTGELFF. The chain joins TRBV27 to TRBJ2-2; TRBD2 aligns across 9 bases. Germline V CDR1 and CDR2: MNHEY, SMNVEV (reference sequence). Trimming at V came to 3 bases and at J to 0 bases, leaving 20 bases not matched to a gene. This CDR3 has 22 amino acids.

The chain links TRBV19 to TRBJ2-1; 7 bases match TRBD2. The CDR3 is 15 residues long. V shed 5 bases, J shed 4 bases, and the junction held 8 bases outside the gene matches. Looked up from germline, CDR1 is LNHDA and CDR2 is SQIVND (reference sequence). CDR3 in DNA: TGTGCCAGTAGTTCTTTCTCGGGAGGATACAATGAGCAGTTCTTC. It codes for CASSSFSGGYNEQFF.

This clone was counted once. The chain employs TRBV5-1 and TRBJ2-2, with D possibly being TRBD2 (6 bases). Germline assignment: CDR1 SGHRS and CDR2 YFSETQ. The V end was cut by 5 bases, the J end by 2 bases, with 13 bases between. This CDR3 is built from 15 residues. CDR3 in amino acids: CASRAGTLNTGELFF. DNA for the CDR3: TGCGCCAGCAGGGCCGGGACTCTAAACACCGGGGAGCTGTTTTTT.

DNA of the CDR3: TGCGCCAGCAAGGACACCTACACTGAAGCTTTCTTT. As protein: CASKDTYTEAFF. V is TRBV5-1 and J is TRBJ1-1; tentative D call: TRBD1 (5 bases). CDR1 is SGHRS and CDR2 is YFSETQ in the germline V gene. Trimming pared 6 bases from V and 3 bases from J, leaving 9 bases between. This CDR3 has 12 residues.

This clone was counted once. The chain employs TRBV19 and TRBJ1-3; no clear D gene. With 10 bases removed from V and 8 bases from J, the gap between germline ends came to 18 bases. The CDR3 extends over 13 amino acids. Germline CDR1 reads LNHDA; CDR2 reads SQIVND (reference sequence). As DNA, the CDR3 is TGTGCCACACCGACGCGGAAAGGCGACACCATATATTTT. This codes for CATPTRKGDTIYF.

The V and J genes are TRBV15 and TRBJ2-7; 8 bases agree with TRBD1. Germline trimming cut 6 bases from V and 3 bases from J; bases unmatched to any gene: 7. This CDR3 has 14 amino acids. Germline lookup yields CDR1 LNHNV and CDR2 YYDKDF (reference sequence). CDR3 loop: CATRRDRSYYEQYF. In DNA, the CDR3 is TGTGCCACCAGGAGGGACAGGTCTTACTACGAGCAGTACTTC.

As regards this clone: Compared with germline, one end of the junction differs, possibly owing to a read error. The V gene is TRBV7-7, the J gene TRBJ2-5; D may be TRBD1 (6 bases). The CDR3 loop spans 18 amino acids. CDR1 and CDR2 (germline): SSHAT, FNYEAQ (reference sequence). The CDR3 region is CASSLGTGTSGAQETQYF. The CDR3 DNA is TGTGCTAGCAGCTTAGGTACCGGGACATCAGGGGCCCAAGAGACCCAGTACTTC.

This clone appeared a single time. The V and J genes are TRBV4-2 and TRBJ2-2; D is perhaps TRBD2 (6 bases). Germline V gene data show CDR1 as LGHNA and CDR2 as YNFKEQ. V was cut by 3 bases and J by 0 bases, with 23 bases left in between. This CDR3 has 20 residues. The CDR3 protein is CASSQVLFGDLNSNTGELFF. Here the CDR3 DNA reads TGTGCCAGCAGCCAGGTTCTTTTTGGGGACTTGAATTCGAACACCGGGGAGCTGTTTTTT.

This CDR3 is CASSLPTSGYNEQFF. CDR3 bases: TGTGCCAGCAGCTTGCCGACTAGCGGGTACAATGAGCAGTTCTTC. V usage is TRBV5-4 and J usage is TRBJ2-1; the match to TRBD2 covers 10 bases. There are 15 residues in the CDR3. Germline assignment: CDR1 SGHNT and CDR2 YYREEE (reference sequence). The V segment lost 1 base and the J segment 4 bases; nucleotides outside the gene matches: 2.

This clone occurred a few times. The gene calls are TRBV29-1 and TRBJ2-7, with 9 bases matching TRBD2. This CDR3 is 14 amino acids long. The junction had 8 bases not matched to a gene; V was cut back by 3 bases and J by 5 bases. Germline V gene data show CDR1 as SQVTM and CDR2 as ANQGSEA. The CDR3 nucleotides read TGCAGCGTTGACATTAGCGGGAGAGGAAACGAGCAGTACTTC. This gives the protein CSVDISGRGNEQYF.

The chain uses TRBV29-1 and TRBJ1-5, with TRBD1 matching 7 bases. The trim removed 4 bases at V and 4 bases at J, leaving 7 bases unmatched. Per germline, CDR1 SQVTM and CDR2 ANQGSEA. The CDR3 is made up of 14 amino acids. The CDR3 here is CSVGTGTENQPQHF. The CDR3 bases are TGCAGCGTTGGCACGGGGACAGAAAATCAGCCCCAGCATTTT.